This entry describes one T cell receptor beta chain. Clones were read by immunoSEQ multiplex PCR, and TCRdb kept only the in-frame ones, dropping some. The data hold about 86,000 clones, with 91% observed a single time. The entry originates in a study of OX40 agonist ivuxolimab in advanced cancers. The material sequenced was CD4+ or CD8+ T cells sorted from blood, taken in a trial of the OX40 agonist ivuxolimab. The source is an adult with an advanced solid tumor such as melanoma, head and neck, liver or kidney cancer.

The CDR3 reads CASSSSGAADTQYF. The DNA for the CDR3 is TGTGCCAGCAGCTCCTCGGGAGCTGCAGATACGCAGTATTTT. This chain uses TRBV7-2 with TRBJ2-3, with D perhaps TRBD2 (6 bases). This CDR3 has 14 residues. V was trimmed by 4 bases and J by 4 bases, leaving 12 bases between them. CDR1 and CDR2 (germline): SGHTA, FQGNSA.